This TCR beta chain was sequenced in a study of T-cell memory formation after mild COVID-19. This clonotype was picked up a small number of times. MiXCR was run by TCRdb on the 5' RACE reads, yielding one entry per CDR3 protein. The data contain 40,000 to 45,000 distinct CDR3 sequences, more than 9% of them singletons. CDR1 is SGHVS, CDR2 FQNEAQ, per germline. This CDR3 has 18 amino acids. The V gene end was trimmed by 1 base and the J gene end by 0 bases; junction bases not matched to a gene: 8. The chain employs TRBV7-8 and TRBJ2-3; 9 bases agree with TRBD2. This receptor was obtained from an adult woman who had mild COVID-19 (a few samples of this study predate the infection). Cell type and time point are not known. The sample comprised PBMCs or a T cell subset sorted from them (not recorded which). The CDR3 bases are TGTGCCAGCAGCTTAGAGTGGCGGGGGGGATCTAGCACAGATACGCAGTATTTT. Encoded protein: CASSLEWRGGSSTDTQYF.